One sample yielded the 27 T cell receptor beta chains listed below, sequenced in a study of blood T cells in healthy people across ages. It was with a sample-barcoded 5' primer and a J-beta primer mix that a second PCR of roughly 7 to 12 cycles was run. Each CDR3 protein gets one entry after TCRdb re-called the 5' RACE reads with MiXCR. This sample has roughly 730,000 distinct CDR3 sequences; 56% occur once, and the top ten carry roughly 25%. Sequenced input: blood. These receptors were obtained from a man between 40 and 49 years old in good health.

V usage is TRBV7-9 and J usage is TRBJ1-2; TRBD1 is a possible D gene (6 bases). From germline, CDR1 is SEHNR and CDR2 FQNEAQ (reference sequence). The CDR3 runs 14 residues. Trimming left V 1 base short and J 8 bases short, with 14 bases between. CDR3 nucleotides: TGTGCCAGCAGCTTAGAAGTACGGGGGCACGGCTACACCTTC. It codes for CASSLEVRGHGYTF.

J is TRBJ2-1 and V is TRBV9; TRBD1 or TRBD2 may be the D gene (5 bases each). The DNA end is a closer match to TRBJ2-7, so the J assignment may be wrong. From germline, CDR1 is SGDLS and CDR2 YYNGEE. The CDR3 is made up of 16 amino acids. CDR3 sequence: CASSVDPGTIKTEQYF. The CDR3, as DNA: TGTGCCAGCAGCGTAGATCCCGGGACGATAAAAACCGAGCAGTACTTC.

This chain links TRBV28 with TRBJ2-7; D call uncertain. Trimming pared 6 bases from V and 8 bases from J, leaving 14 bases between. There are 12 residues in the CDR3. Per the germline V gene, CDR1 is MDHEN and CDR2 is SYDVKM. The CDR3 here is CASSSALFKQYF. CDR3 DNA: TGTGCCAGCAGCTCGGCCTTGTTTAAGCAGTACTTC. The entire variable domain, with the rest obtained from reference TRBV28 and TRBJ2-7, is as follows: DVKVTQSSRYLVKRTGEKVFLECVQDMDHENMFWYRQDPGLGLRLIYFSYDVKMKEKGDIPEGYSVSREKKERFSLILESASTNQTSMYLCASSSALFKQYFGPGTRLTVT.

The V gene is TRBV3-1, the J gene TRBJ2-5; the D gene is possibly TRBD2 (5 bases). With 0 bases removed from V and 5 bases from J, the gap between germline ends came to 7 bases. This CDR3 is 13 amino acids long. Germline V CDR1 and CDR2: LGHDT, YNNKEL (reference sequence). As DNA, the CDR3 is TGTGCCAGCAGCCAAGAGAGGGTGGAGACCCAGTACTTC. This translates into CASSQERVETQYF.

The chain has TRBV10-3 and TRBJ2-3; TRBD2 agrees at 8 bases. The germline V gene has CDR1 ENHRY and CDR2 SYGVKD. This CDR3 is 17 amino acids long. V lost 1 base and J lost 0; bases outside the gene matches: 6. The CDR3 DNA follows: TGTGCCATCAGTGAGTATCAAGCGGGAGATAGCACAGATACGCAGTATTTT. It codes for CAISEYQAGDSTDTQYF.

V and J are TRBV5-6 and TRBJ2-7; the D gene is possibly TRBD2 (6 bases). CDR1 is SGHDT and CDR2 is YYEEEE in the germline V gene. Trimming left V 4 bases short and J 6 bases short, with 14 bases between. CDR3 length: 13 amino acids. The CDR3 DNA sequence: TGTGCCAGCAGCCCTGGGACTGCTAGCGAGCAGTACTTC. This sequence encodes CASSPGTASEQYF.

This clonotype was found a few times. The chain combines TRBV7-9 with TRBJ2-7; 11 bases are shared with TRBD1. The J segment lost 10 bases and the V segment lost 1 base, leaving 6 bases of the junction unmatched. The germline CDR1 and CDR2 sequences are SEHNR and FQNEAQ (reference sequence). This CDR3 has 14 residues. CDR3 in amino acids: CASSLDHGTGGQYF. CDR3 sequence (DNA): TGTGCCAGCAGCTTAGATCATGGGACAGGGGGACAGTACTTC.

CDR3 DNA sequence: TGTGCCAGCAGCCACGGACAGCACTATGAAAAACTGTTTTTT. This codes for CASSHGQHYEKLFF. The V call is TRBV7-2, the J call TRBJ1-4; TRBD1 is a possible D gene (6 bases). This CDR3 is built from 14 residues. Trimming took off 5 bases at V and 6 bases at J, with 13 bases between the two ends. Germline CDR1 and CDR2: SGHTA and FQGNSA.

The chain joins TRBV6-2 or TRBV6-3 to TRBJ2-7; D might be TRBD2 (5 bases). CDR3 size: 12 residues. From germline, CDR1 is MNHEY and CDR2 SVGEGT. The V end was cut by 8 bases, the J end by 11 bases, with 19 bases between. CDR3 nucleotide sequence: TGTGCCAGCGGCTCAGGATCGACGAGGGAGTACTTC. It is translated as CASGSGSTREYF.

The V and J genes are TRBV29-1 and TRBJ1-6, with unresolved D. The CDR3 consists of 15 residues. The germline CDR1 and CDR2 sequences are SQVTM and ANQGSEA. V was pared by 5 bases and J by 0 bases, with 11 bases between. CDR3 coding DNA: TGCAGCGTTCTTGTGGGGAGCTCCTATAATTCACCCCTCCACTTT. It codes for CSVLVGSSYNSPLHF.

CDR3 region: CAIRGWDRAPGANVLTF. The CDR3 DNA reads TGTGCCATCAGGGGGTGGGACAGGGCGCCTGGGGCCAACGTCCTGACTTTC. The chain has TRBV10-3 and TRBJ2-6; 9 nucleotides match TRBD1. Germline V gene data show CDR1 as ENHRY and CDR2 as SYGVKD. V gave up 6 bases and J gave up 2 bases; unmatched junction bases: 8. The length of the CDR3 is 17 residues.

The CDR3 spells CASSYGDSQETQYF. CDR3 in DNA: TGTGCCAGCAGTTACGGGGACAGCCAAGAGACCCAGTACTTC. The chain uses TRBV6-5 and TRBJ2-5; 7 bases match TRBD1. The CDR3 has 14 residues. Germline V CDR1 and CDR2: MNHEY, SVGAGI. V lost 2 bases and J lost 1; bases outside the gene matches: 1.

The rearrangement joins TRBV7-6 to TRBJ2-3; possible D gene TRBD1, 6 bases. Germline V CDR1 and CDR2: SGHVS, FNYEAQ. The CDR3 extends over 14 amino acids. The V and J ends lost 5 bases and 7 bases respectively, with 16 bases between them. CDR3 DNA: TGTGCCAGCAGCGTAAATCCCAGGGGCCATACGCAGTATTTT. Its protein is CASSVNPRGHTQYF.

The chain recombines TRBV6-2 or TRBV6-3 with TRBJ2-3; D gene uncertain. Germline-derived CDR1 and CDR2 are MNHEY and SVGEGT. Trimming shortened V by 8 bases and J by 2 bases, and 17 bases separated the two germline ends. The CDR3 is 15 residues long. The DNA of the CDR3 is TGTGCCAGCCGTCCGTCGGGTTCCAACACAGATACGCAGTATTTT. Translation: CASRPSGSNTDTQYF.

This clonotype was recorded many times. The rearrangement joins TRBV15 to TRBJ1-2, with D possibly matching TRBD1 (5 bases). V was pared by 0 bases and J by 8 bases, with 16 bases between. The CDR3 contains 15 residues. From germline, CDR1 is LNHNV and CDR2 YYDKDF (reference sequence). The CDR3 DNA follows: TGTGCCACCAGCAGAGATAACACAGGCCTAGGGGGCTACACCTTC. This translates into CATSRDNTGLGGYTF.

This clonotype was detected many times. The J gene is TRBJ2-3, the V gene TRBV5-1; D could derive from TRBD1 or TRBD2 (6 bases each). The CDR3 totals 16 residues. V lost 0 bases and J lost 1, with 12 bases in between. Germline V lookup: CDR1 SGHRS, CDR2 YFSETQ. For the CDR3, the DNA is TGCGCCAGCAGCTTGGGGGACGGGGGCGGCACAGATACGCAGTATTTT. Its protein product is CASSLGDGGGTDTQYF. Complete variable domain (other parts from reference TRBV5-1 and TRBJ2-3): KAGVTQTPRYLIKTRGQQVTLSCSPISGHRSVSWYQQTPGQGLQFLFEYFSETQRNKGNFPGRFSGRQFSNSRSEMNVSTLELGDSALYLCASSLGDGGGTDTQYFGPGTRLTVL.

There are a few counts of this clonotype. CDR3 DNA: TGCGCCAGCAGCTCAGCGGCGGCAGGTGTCATAGCTCAGCAGTACTTC. Its protein product is CASSSAAAGVIAQQYF. The chain links TRBV5-1 to TRBJ2-7; TRBD2 might be the D (5 bases). V lost 3 bases and J lost 8, with 24 bases in between. CDR3 length: 16 residues. Germline V CDR1 and CDR2: SGHRS, YFSETQ.

The rearrangement links TRBV27 to TRBJ1-1; TRBD1 is a possible D gene (6 bases). The CDR3 length is 13 residues. V lost 4 bases and J 6 bases, leaving 12 bases between the germline ends. Looked up from germline, CDR1 is MNHEY and CDR2 is SMNVEV (reference sequence). CDR3 amino acids: CASSSTRTAEAFF. In DNA, the CDR3 is TGTGCCAGCAGTTCCACTCGGACAGCTGAAGCTTTCTTT.

This clonotype was seen a few times. A much larger clone sits a single nucleotide away, making a read error possible. V gene TRBV3-1 combines with J gene TRBJ2-7, with D possibly matching TRBD2 (6 bases). This CDR3 region has 17 residues. V lost 1 base and J 7 bases, leaving 23 bases between the germline ends. The germline CDR1 and CDR2 sequences are LGHDT and YNNKEL (reference sequence). CDR3 in amino acids: CASSQVDGGIKYNEQYF. In DNA form, the CDR3 reads TGTGCCAGCAGCCAAGTGGACGGCGGGATCAAGTACAATGAGCAGTACTTC.

In this sample, this clonotype turned up once. The rearrangement joins TRBV6-2 or TRBV6-3 to TRBJ2-3, with D uncertain. The germline CDR1 and CDR2 sequences are MNHEY and SVGEGT. Trimming pared 0 bases from V and 1 base from J, leaving 11 bases between. The CDR3 contains 16 residues. The CDR3 sequence is CASSYSSRKGTDTQYF. The CDR3 DNA follows: TGTGCCAGCAGTTACTCGAGTCGAAAGGGCACAGATACGCAGTATTTT.

This clonotype appeared a few times. V gene TRBV5-6 combines with J gene TRBJ1-5; 11 nucleotides align to TRBD1. Germline V lookup: CDR1 SGHDT, CDR2 YYEEEE. With 3 bases clipped from V and 6 bases from J, the junction kept 8 bases outside the gene matches. The CDR3 consists of 16 residues. The CDR3 nucleotides are TGTGCCAGCAGCTCCTTAGGACAGGGGGCGGGTCAGCCCCAGCATTTT. Translation: CASSSLGQGAGQPQHF.

This chain connects TRBV10-2 to TRBJ2-7; possible D gene TRBD2, 5 bases. CDR3 length equals 13 residues. Between the trimmed V and J ends, which lost 6 bases and 2 bases, there was a span of 11 bases. Germline V gene sequence: CDR1 WSHSY, CDR2 SAAADI. The CDR3 here is CASSQTTPYEQYF. As DNA, the CDR3 is TGCGCCAGCAGCCAGACTACTCCCTACGAGCAGTACTTC.

The V gene is TRBV7-3, the J gene TRBJ2-2; D may be TRBD2 (6 bases). Germline assignment: CDR1 SGHTA and CDR2 FQGTGA. The CDR3 sequence is 17 residues long. The V and J ends lost 5 bases and 7 bases respectively, with 23 bases between them. Here the CDR3 reads CASSPFVVQGGHGELFF. The CDR3 coding sequence is TGTGCCAGCAGCCCTTTTGTAGTCCAGGGAGGCCACGGGGAGCTGTTTTTT.

In its sample, this clonotype was seen a few times. The CDR3 loop is CASSTHRGQQETQYF. The CDR3 DNA is TGTGCCAGCAGTACCCACAGGGGGCAACAAGAGACCCAGTACTTC. The chain is built from TRBV27 and TRBJ2-5; TRBD1 aligns across 9 bases. Per germline, CDR1 MNHEY and CDR2 SMNVEV (reference sequence). Germline trimming cut 5 bases from V and 2 bases from J; bases unmatched to any gene: 6. The CDR3 loop spans 15 amino acids.

The chain joins TRBV24-1 to TRBJ2-3; D might be TRBD1 (6 bases). The CDR3 extends over 14 amino acids. The germline V and J ends were trimmed by 7 bases and 3 bases, with 13 bases remaining between them. CDR1 and CDR2 from the germline V gene are KGHDR and SFDVKD. CDR3 sequence: CATRDRIQTDTQYF. The CDR3 coding sequence is TGTGCCACCAGAGACAGGATCCAAACAGATACGCAGTATTTT.

About this clonotype: A read error may account for a junction end that differs from germline. The chain recombines TRBV6-1 with TRBJ2-2; D is ambiguous. CDR1 is MNHNS and CDR2 is SASEGT in the germline V gene. This CDR3 region has 12 residues. CDR3 coding DNA: TGTGCCAGCAGGGAAGCCACCAGGGAGCTGTTTTTT. It yields the protein CASREATRELFF.

The rearrangement links TRBV12-3 or TRBV12-4 to TRBJ2-4, with TRBD2 matching over 10 bases. CDR3 size: 17 residues. After removal of 6 bases from V and 9 bases from J, the junction contained 17 bases not matched to a gene. For the CDR3, the DNA is TGTGCCAGCAGAGATGGGACTAGCGAACGGAATAGTGGCATTCAGTACTTC. Translated, it gives CASRDGTSERNSGIQYF.